This record looks at one T cell receptor beta chain sequence and its context. Its target is unknown. At one boundary the junction diverges from the germline segment, which might be a read error. The data stem from a study of cytomegalovirus exposure and HLA in healthy donors. General study findings and limits: Among TCR beta chains, those listed as cytomegalovirus-associated numbered some 170.

Germline CDR1 reads SGDLS; CDR2 reads YYNGEE. The CDR3 is 15 residues long. Primers for the PCR totalled 60 Vbeta and 13 Jbeta. Only in-frame clones appear in the TCRdb table, and some are missing; sequencing was by immunoSEQ multiplex PCR. Among 230,000 or so clones listed, approximately 91% were seen once. The chain uses TRBV9 and TRBJ1-5; D is unresolved. The source is a girl aged 2 to 9 in good health and CMV-seronegative. The sequencing sample was made of PBMCs. CDR3 in DNA: TGTGCCAGCAGCCCGGGCCCTATTAGCGATCAGCCCCAGCATTTT. This encodes CASSPGPISDQPQHF.